Listed below are T cell receptor beta chains from one sample, sequenced in a study of CD4 T cells in relation to SARS-CoV-2 and coronaviruses. Profiling relied on immunoSEQ multiplex PCR, and the TCRdb table lists in-frame clones only, not all of them. The sample contains about 60,000 clones, under 95% of which appear only once. Sample: naive CD4+ T cells from PBMCs. These TCRs come from an adult with COVID-19. Each CDR3 is given with its conserved first and last residue. Each record gives: clone size, J gene, V gene, D gene, CDR3 DNA, CDR3 protein. D genes are given only for firm matches. Size tells how often a clone was seen (once, few, many) or the class of an expanded clone, and some rows leave it out.

abundance: .
j_gene: TRBJ2-7
v_gene: TRBV10-3
d_gene: .
CDR3nt: TGTGCCATCAGTGGCACCTCAAGCGGCGAGCAGTACTTC
CDR3aa: CAISGTSSGEQYF

abundance: .
j_gene: TRBJ1-1
v_gene: TRBV28
d_gene: .
CDR3nt: TGTGCCAGCAGTCGATTTTACCGAAGCACTGAAGCTTTCTTT
CDR3aa: CASSRFYRSTEAFF

abundance: .
j_gene: TRBJ2-2
v_gene: TRBV21-1
d_gene: .
CDR3nt: TGTGCCAGCAGCAAAGGGGAAGTCGCCTCCGGGGAGCTGTTTTTT
CDR3aa: CASSKGEVASGELFF

abundance: .
j_gene: TRBJ2-2
v_gene: TRBV11-3
d_gene: TRBD2
CDR3nt: TGTGCCAGCAGGGCCGGGACTACGGACACCGGGGAGCTGTTTTTT
CDR3aa: CASRAGTTDTGELFF

abundance: .
j_gene: TRBJ2-7
v_gene: TRBV5-4
d_gene: TRBD2
CDR3nt: TGTGCCAGCAGCTTGGTAGTCCGACGGGGACTATCCTACGAGCAGTACTTC
CDR3aa: CASSLVVRRGLSYEQYF

abundance: .
j_gene: TRBJ2-1
v_gene: TRBV7-9
d_gene: .
CDR3nt: TGTGCCAGCCCCCGAGATCGGCAGGGATCCTACAATGAGCAGTTCTTC
CDR3aa: CASPRDRQGSYNEQFF

abundance: .
j_gene: TRBJ2-3
v_gene: TRBV12-3/TRBV12-4
d_gene: .
CDR3nt: TGTGCCAGCAGTTCTAGCGCAGATACGCAGTATTTT
CDR3aa: CASSSSADTQYF

abundance: .
j_gene: TRBJ2-6
v_gene: TRBV7-2
d_gene: .
CDR3nt: TGTGCCAGCAGCTTAGTCCGGGGCTCTGGGGCCAACGTCCTGACTTTC
CDR3aa: CASSLVRGSGANVLTF

abundance: .
j_gene: TRBJ1-4
v_gene: TRBV2
d_gene: .
CDR3nt: TGTGCCAGCAGTGGCGCTAGGGGAATGCTAGGAAAACTGTTTTTT
CDR3aa: CASSGARGMLGKLFF

abundance: .
j_gene: TRBJ2-7
v_gene: TRBV7-6
d_gene: TRBD1
CDR3nt: TGTGCCAGCAGCTCACCAGGACAGGGAACCTACGAGCAGTACTTC
CDR3aa: CASSSPGQGTYEQYF

abundance: once
j_gene: TRBJ1-1
v_gene: TRBV5-4
d_gene: .
CDR3nt: TGTGCCAGCAGCGCGATGAGGACCTTGAACACTGAAGCTTTCTTT
CDR3aa: CASSAMRTLNTEAFF

abundance: .
j_gene: TRBJ1-4
v_gene: TRBV4-2
d_gene: .
CDR3nt: TGTGCCAGCAGCCAAGAGCCTACTCGAACAACTAATGAAAAACTGTTTTTT
CDR3aa: CASSQEPTRTTNEKLFF

abundance: .
j_gene: TRBJ2-7
v_gene: TRBV28
d_gene: .
CDR3nt: TGTGCCAGCAGACTCGAGTCGGAGGTCTACGAGCAGTACTTC
CDR3aa: CASRLESEVYEQYF

abundance: .
j_gene: TRBJ2-7
v_gene: TRBV18
d_gene: TRBD2
CDR3nt: TGTGCCAGCTCACCCCAGACTAGCGGGAGCTCCGAGCAGTACTTC
CDR3aa: CASSPQTSGSSEQYF

abundance: .
j_gene: TRBJ1-5
v_gene: TRBV28
d_gene: .
CDR3nt: TGTGCTAGCAGGAGAAGCAATCAGCCCCAGCATTTT
CDR3aa: CASRRSNQPQHF

abundance: .
j_gene: TRBJ2-7
v_gene: TRBV30
d_gene: TRBD2
CDR3nt: TGTGCCTGGAGTGGACCACGGACTAGCGTGAGCCTCGAGCAGTACTTC
CDR3aa: CAWSGPRTSVSLEQYF

abundance: .
j_gene: TRBJ1-6
v_gene: TRBV30
d_gene: TRBD1
CDR3nt: TGTGCCTGGCAGGACAGGGTCTTTTATAATTCACCCCTCCACTTT
CDR3aa: CAWQDRVFYNSPLHF

abundance: .
j_gene: TRBJ1-1
v_gene: TRBV5-4
d_gene: TRBD1
CDR3nt: TGTGCCAGCAGCTACCAGGGGGCTAACACTGAAGCTTTCTTT
CDR3aa: CASSYQGANTEAFF

abundance: .
j_gene: TRBJ2-2
v_gene: TRBV18
d_gene: TRBD1
CDR3nt: TGTGCCAGCTCAGTGGGACAGCAGAACACCGGGGAGCTGTTTTTT
CDR3aa: CASSVGQQNTGELFF

abundance: .
j_gene: TRBJ2-5
v_gene: TRBV6-6
d_gene: TRBD2
CDR3nt: TGTGCCAGCAGTACGACTAGCAACCAAGAGACCCAGTACTTC
CDR3aa: CASSTTSNQETQYF

abundance: .
j_gene: TRBJ1-1
v_gene: TRBV18
d_gene: .
CDR3nt: TGTGCCAGCTCAGGGGACATGAACACTGAAGCTTTCTTT
CDR3aa: CASSGDMNTEAFF

abundance: .
j_gene: TRBJ1-2
v_gene: TRBV28
d_gene: TRBD1
CDR3nt: TGTGCCAGCAGTCCGGGACAGGGATATGGCTACACCTTC
CDR3aa: CASSPGQGYGYTF

abundance: .
j_gene: TRBJ1-2
v_gene: TRBV19
d_gene: TRBD1
CDR3nt: TGTGCCAGTAGTGTACGGGACAGTAACTATGGCTACACCTTC
CDR3aa: CASSVRDSNYGYTF

abundance: few
j_gene: TRBJ1-6
v_gene: TRBV28
d_gene: .
CDR3nt: TGTGCCAGCAGACTCAGGGTCTCACCCCTCCACTTT
CDR3aa: CASRLRVSPLHF

abundance: .
j_gene: TRBJ1-5
v_gene: TRBV2
d_gene: .
CDR3nt: TGTGCCAGCAGCCGCGATTGGGGAGGAGGACAGCCCCAGCATTTT
CDR3aa: CASSRDWGGGQPQHF

abundance: .
j_gene: TRBJ2-2
v_gene: TRBV6-2/TRBV6-3
d_gene: .
CDR3nt: TGTGCCAGCAGCACTTTCCGAGGGACCACCGGGGAGCTGTTTTTT
CDR3aa: CASSTFRGTTGELFF

abundance: .
j_gene: TRBJ2-3
v_gene: TRBV5-6
d_gene: .
CDR3nt: TGTGCCAGCAGCATCGGGACACCTCTAAGCACAGATACGCAGTATTTT
CDR3aa: CASSIGTPLSTDTQYF

abundance: .
j_gene: TRBJ2-5
v_gene: TRBV9
d_gene: TRBD2
CDR3nt: TGTGCCAGCAGCGGGGCGGGAGCGGTCCAAGAGACCCAGTACTTC
CDR3aa: CASSGAGAVQETQYF

abundance: once
j_gene: TRBJ2-1
v_gene: TRBV10-3
d_gene: TRBD2
CDR3nt: TGTGCCATCCGACTAGCGGACTACAATGAGCAGTTCTTC
CDR3aa: CAIRLADYNEQFF

abundance: .
j_gene: TRBJ2-3
v_gene: TRBV9
d_gene: .
CDR3nt: TGTGCCAGCAGCGTAGAGGCGGGACAAAGCACAGATACGCAGTATTTT
CDR3aa: CASSVEAGQSTDTQYF

abundance: .
j_gene: TRBJ2-1
v_gene: TRBV4-2
d_gene: TRBD2
CDR3nt: TGTGCCAGCAGCTCCCATGCCGGGACTAGCGGGAACAATGAGCAGTTCTTC
CDR3aa: CASSSHAGTSGNNEQFF

abundance: .
j_gene: TRBJ2-7
v_gene: TRBV7-9
d_gene: .
CDR3nt: TGTGCCAGCAGCTTAGGTGACGAGCAGTACTTC
CDR3aa: CASSLGDEQYF

abundance: .
j_gene: TRBJ1-2
v_gene: TRBV25-1
d_gene: TRBD1
CDR3nt: TGTGCCAGCAGTGAATGGACAGGGGATGGCTACACCTTC
CDR3aa: CASSEWTGDGYTF

abundance: .
j_gene: TRBJ1-2
v_gene: TRBV7-3
d_gene: TRBD1
CDR3nt: TGTGCCAGCAGCTTAAGACAGGGGGCGGAATATGGCTACACCTTC
CDR3aa: CASSLRQGAEYGYTF

abundance: .
j_gene: TRBJ2-1
v_gene: TRBV5-1
d_gene: TRBD1
CDR3nt: TGCGCCAGCAGCTCGGGACAGCCCTCCTACAATGAGCAGTTCTTC
CDR3aa: CASSSGQPSYNEQFF

abundance: .
j_gene: TRBJ2-3
v_gene: TRBV7-2
d_gene: TRBD1
CDR3nt: TGTGCCAGCAGCTTGTTAGGACAGGGGGCAGATACGCAGTATTTT
CDR3aa: CASSLLGQGADTQYF

abundance: .
j_gene: TRBJ2-2
v_gene: TRBV6-6
d_gene: TRBD1
CDR3nt: TGTGCCAGCAGTTTGGACAGGGTAGCCGGGGAGCTGTTTTTT
CDR3aa: CASSLDRVAGELFF

abundance: few
j_gene: TRBJ1-6
v_gene: TRBV6-5
d_gene: TRBD1
CDR3nt: TGTGCCAGCAGTTATTCCGGGACAGGGAATTCACCCCTCCACTTT
CDR3aa: CASSYSGTGNSPLHF

abundance: .
j_gene: TRBJ2-6
v_gene: TRBV18
d_gene: .
CDR3nt: TGTGCCAGCTCCCTTTCTGGGGCCAACGTCCTGACTTTC
CDR3aa: CASSLSGANVLTF

abundance: .
j_gene: TRBJ1-5
v_gene: TRBV7-2
d_gene: .
CDR3nt: TGTGCCAGCGGGTATGGAGGATCCGATAGCAATCAGCCCCAGCATTTT
CDR3aa: CASGYGGSDSNQPQHF

abundance: .
j_gene: TRBJ2-1
v_gene: TRBV3-1/TRBV3-2
d_gene: TRBD2
CDR3nt: TGTGCCAGCAGCCTAAAATTGCCGGGACTAGCGGACAATGAGCAGTTCTTC
CDR3aa: CASSLKLPGLADNEQFF

abundance: once
j_gene: TRBJ2-1
v_gene: TRBV5-1
d_gene: TRBD1
CDR3nt: TGCGCCAGCACCACCCCCGGGGGGTCCGTAGGGGGGACAGGGGTCTACAATGAGCAGTTCTTC
CDR3aa: CASTTPGGSVGGTGVYNEQFF

abundance: .
j_gene: TRBJ2-2
v_gene: TRBV29-1
d_gene: .
CDR3nt: TGCAGCGTTGGAGACAGAGACACCGGGGAGCTGTTTTTT
CDR3aa: CSVGDRDTGELFF

abundance: .
j_gene: TRBJ2-7
v_gene: TRBV19
d_gene: TRBD1
CDR3nt: TGTGCCAGTAGTATAGGGACAGGCGCTTCCTACGAGCAGTACTTC
CDR3aa: CASSIGTGASYEQYF

abundance: .
j_gene: TRBJ2-1
v_gene: TRBV5-1
d_gene: TRBD1
CDR3nt: TGCGCCAGCAGCCAAACCGGGACAGACAATGAGCAGTTCTTC
CDR3aa: CASSQTGTDNEQFF

abundance: .
j_gene: TRBJ1-5
v_gene: TRBV28
d_gene: .
CDR3nt: TGTGCCAGCAGACCCGGTGTAGCCGGTTCCCAGCATTTT
CDR3aa: CASRPGVAGSQHF

abundance: .
j_gene: TRBJ2-5
v_gene: TRBV5-4
d_gene: TRBD2
CDR3nt: TGTGCCAGCAGCGGGGGGGGGATTTCAACTAGCACGGCCCAGTACTTC
CDR3aa: CASSGGGISTSTAQYF

abundance: .
j_gene: TRBJ2-6
v_gene: TRBV30
d_gene: .
CDR3nt: TGTGCCTTTAGGGGGTTAGCCCACTCTGGGGCCAACGTCCTGACTTTC
CDR3aa: CAFRGLAHSGANVLTF

abundance: .
j_gene: TRBJ2-2
v_gene: TRBV18
d_gene: .
CDR3nt: TGTGCCAGCTCACCAAAGGGGCCCATAATTGGGCGGGAGCTGTTTTTT
CDR3aa: CASSPKGPIIGRELFF

abundance: .
j_gene: TRBJ1-6
v_gene: TRBV6-1
d_gene: TRBD1
CDR3nt: TGTGCCAGCAGTGATATCGGACAGGGTGTTAATTCACCCCTCCACTTT
CDR3aa: CASSDIGQGVNSPLHF

abundance: .
j_gene: TRBJ2-5
v_gene: TRBV30
d_gene: TRBD2
CDR3nt: TGTGCCTGGAGCCCCCGGGGAGCGGGAGGGGTGCGGGAGACCCAGTACTTC
CDR3aa: CAWSPRGAGGVRETQYF

abundance: .
j_gene: TRBJ2-7
v_gene: TRBV7-9
d_gene: .
CDR3nt: TGTGCCAGCAGCGCCCCCGCTACCTACGAGCAGTACTTC
CDR3aa: CASSAPATYEQYF